One sample yielded the 4 T cell receptor beta chains listed below, sequenced in a study of blood T cell repertoires in COVID-19. This table comes from immunoSEQ multiplex PCR, and its TCRdb copy is limited to in-frame clones, with some not included. Among more than 150,000 clones, approximately 86% were seen once, and the ten largest hold approximately 2.4%. The sequenced sample consisted of PBMCs or T cells enriched from blood (not recorded which). The source of these receptors is a woman aged 30 to 39 who had recovered from COVID-19.

The J gene is TRBJ1-5, the V gene TRBV6-5; D not resolved. The CDR3 sequence is 15 residues long. V shed 0 bases and J shed 2 bases, with 8 bases lying between them. In germline, CDR1 is MNHEY, CDR2 SVGAGI. The CDR3 nucleotides are TGTGCCAGCAGTTACTCAGGCGGCCGCAATCAGCCCCAGCATTTT. Encoded protein: CASSYSGGRNQPQHF.

This CDR3 reads CASSFRQLQYGYTF. DNA of the CDR3: TGTGCCAGCAGCTTTCGACAGCTTCAATATGGCTACACCTTC. The chain employs TRBV7-2 and TRBJ1-2; weak D call: TRBD1 (5 bases). The V gene's germline CDR1 is SGHTA and CDR2 FQGNSA. CDR3 length: 14 amino acids. With 3 bases removed from V and 5 bases from J, the gap between germline ends came to 13 bases.

This clone came up a few times. This chain uses TRBV24-1 with TRBJ2-1; D is perhaps TRBD1 (6 bases). The CDR3 consists of 11 residues. Germline lookup yields CDR1 KGHDR and CDR2 SFDVKD. V was cut by 9 bases and J by 9 bases, with 11 bases left in between. The CDR3 nucleotides read TGTGCCACCGAACAGGGCACTGAGCAGTTCTTC. Amino acids: CATEQGTEQFF.

V gene TRBV19 combines with J gene TRBJ2-2; 7 bases map to TRBD2. CDR3 length: 15 residues. The V and J ends lost 5 bases and 3 bases, in that order; junction bases with no gene match: 6. Per germline, CDR1 LNHDA and CDR2 SQIVND (reference sequence). The CDR3 is CASSFWREYTGELFF. CDR3 sequence (DNA): TGTGCCAGTAGTTTTTGGCGGGAGTACACCGGGGAGCTGTTTTTT.